This record looks at one T cell receptor (beta chain) sequence and its context. This clonotype was seen a few times. Its antigen is currently not known. Within one base of it there is no much larger clone, and no base qualities were kept. The data belong to a study of T-cell reconstitution after alpha-beta-depleted transplantation in children (TCRdb year 2016). Regarding the research as a whole: The study quantitatively tracked T-cell immune reconstitution after TCRalphabeta/CD19-depleted allogeneic hematopoietic cell transplantation in children using TCR repertoire profiling.

The CDR3 goes from the cysteine to the phenylalanine over 15 residues. The only DNA kept is the CDR3, 45 bases in frame from the first base. At the junction V is shortened by 0 bases and J by 4 bases, with 13 bases in between. Sequences SGHRS (CDR1) and YFSETQ (CDR2) are obtained from the germline V gene. The receptor library was made with PCR. This sample was sequenced with an Illumina HiSeq 2500. TCR libraries were prepared with molecular barcoding, using unique molecular identifiers to normalize TCRbeta repertoire quantification. The public reads were quality trimmed at Q25 with fastp and then assembled into clones with MiXCR by TCRdb, keeping productive beta chains. Each CDR3 protein gets just one entry, which takes the most common genes and DNA from the rows behind it. Across this sample there are some 200,000 distinct CDR3 sequences, with roughly 8.3% seen only once. The ten biggest clones cover roughly 35% of the sample.

Results and caveats for the whole study, not just this receptor: In some patients, the high TCRbeta diversity seen at day 60 was put down to recipient T cells and intrathymic progenitors that had survived conditioning. Over subsequent months, a decline in hyperexpanded clone frequencies was noted, and after one year, T-cell counts and TCRbeta diversity were mostly ascribed to newly produced T cells. The apparently early recovery of alphabetaT-cell counts about two months after transplant reportedly depended on only several hundred rapidly expanded clones that came from non-depleted graft cells.

Read against the paper, the sample's treatment or condition label means: allogeneic hematopoietic cell transplantation with graft depleted of TCRalphabeta T cells and CD19 B cells. The transplant recipients were children given TCRalphabeta/CD19-depleted allogeneic hematopoietic cell grafts. Here the sequenced sample was PBMCs, mostly from graft donor cells, taken 360 days after TCRalphabeta/CD19-depleted stem cell transplant. The TCR comes from a male patient aged 2 to 9 who had a stem cell transplant for acute myeloid leukemia, so the T cells may come from the graft donor. Rearrangement joined TRBV5-1 to TRBJ1-1; the D gene lacks a confident call. Read as DNA, the sequence is TGCGCCAGCAGCTTGGGTGCTGGCCAAGTCACTGAAGCTTTCTTT. This encodes CASSLGAGQVTEAFF.